This TCR beta chain came from a study of Ad26.COV2.S vaccination and SARS-CoV-2 variants. Points from the study as a whole: Reportedly, spike-specific CD8+ and CD4+ T cell responses achieved substantial breadth once vaccination had taken place.

Described treatment: about 20 received Ad26.COV2.S at low or high dose, single or two shots; 5 received placebo; per-sample allocation not given. The study sampled participants on day 63 after the first vaccine or placebo injection. The CDR3 has 13 residues. Germline V gene lookup returns CDR1 LNHDA and CDR2 SQIVND (reference sequence). Between the trimmed V and J ends, which lost 3 bases and 7 bases, there was a span of 12 bases. TCRdb's copy holds only in-frame clones and misses some; the assay was immunoSEQ multiplex PCR. The sample has around 300,000 clones; approximately 90% are singletons. About this clone: Its matching antigen is unknown.

The chain is built from TRBV19 and TRBJ1-1; weak D call: TRBD1 (6 bases). The receptor's source is a person between 18 and 65 years old who received the Ad26.COV2.S COVID-19 vaccine or a placebo. The sample in question was peripheral blood, obtained in a trial of Ad26.COV2.S vaccine versus placebo. This CDR3 is CASSIGGHLEAFF. The CDR3 bases are TGTGCCAGTAGTATCGGGGGACACCTTGAAGCTTTCTTT. The complete variable domain, with remaining parts taken from reference TRBV19 and TRBJ1-1, reads DGGITQSPKYLFRKEGQNVTLSCEQNLNHDAMYWYRQDPGQGLRLIYYSQIVNDFQKGDIAEGYSVSREKKESFPLTVTSAQKNPTAFYLCASSIGGHLEAFFGQGTRLTVV.